Listed below are T cell receptor beta chains from one sample, sequenced in a study of CXCR4 blockade with PD-1 therapy in pancreatic cancer. Measured with immunoSEQ multiplex PCR; TCRdb has only the in-frame clones, and not every one. The data hold some 5,000 clones, with less than 70% observed a single time. The specimen was tumor tissue. The receptors originated from a human donor with pancreatic ductal adenocarcinoma. Both conserved end residues are part of each CDR3. Not every row has a clone size; where given, it reads once, few, many or a size class.

v_gene,j_gene,abundance,CDR3aa
TRBV19,TRBJ2-1,NA,CASRGGTSLGNEQFF
TRBV9,TRBJ2-3,few,CASIAGGGTDTQYF
TRBV19,TRBJ2-2,NA,CARSGQGTGELFF
TRBV30,TRBJ1-5,NA,CAWSAIAGSNQPQHF
TRBV29-1,TRBJ2-5,NA,CSATGQQETQYF
TRBV6-8,TRBJ1-1,NA,CASSGGGVLAFF
TRBV28,TRBJ1-2,NA,CASSLYGRGYTF
TRBV6-8,TRBJ2-5,NA,CASSYRGAMETQYF
TRBV5-1,TRBJ2-1,NA,CASSLPGLAGGNEQFF
TRBV18,TRBJ2-1,NA,CASSPGVGTGGNEQFF
TRBV28,TRBJ1-1,NA,CASRPRQGYTEAFF
TRBV19,TRBJ1-2,NA,CASSLGQVHYGYTF
TRBV6-8,TRBJ2-7,NA,CASSRGLGSYEQYF
TRBV15,TRBJ2-7,NA,CATSFRDDTYEQYF
TRBV28,TRBJ1-3,NA,CASGGGARGNTIYF
TRBV19,TRBJ1-5,NA,CASSSGLLNQPQHF
TRBV30,TRBJ2-1,few,CAWSVTGNEQFF
TRBV25-1,TRBJ1-3,NA,CASSADSVRGNTIYF
TRBV29-1,TRBJ1-1,once,CSVDNGGMNTEAFF
TRBV6-8,TRBJ2-3,few,CASSLGTSGTRSTDTQYF
TRBV6-8,TRBJ2-5,few,CASRSTRGETQYF
TRBV28,TRBJ1-5,NA,CASSSRSLYSNQPQHF
TRBV7-1,TRBJ2-7,few,CASSGTRGGNYEQYF
TRBV7-5,TRBJ1-4,NA,CASSFGGGDEKLFF
TRBV30,TRBJ1-2,once,CAWSVGQDDGYTF
TRBV29-1,TRBJ2-7,NA,CSARDSHYEQYF
TRBV29-1,TRBJ2-1,NA,CSVGILAGGGYNEQFF
TRBV6-8,TRBJ1-4,NA,CAISGDGDTLGEKLFF
TRBV19,TRBJ1-2,NA,CASSIGTGSNYGYTF
TRBV6-8,TRBJ2-3,NA,CASSYSSGYGSADTQYF
TRBV6-7,TRBJ2-3,few,CASKTSGRDTQYF
TRBV28,TRBJ2-7,NA,CASSLVGGSSYEQYF
TRBV29-1,TRBJ2-2,once,CSVDSGLDTGELFF
TRBV19,TRBJ2-1,NA,CASSIDSPATGARNEQFF
TRBV14,TRBJ1-1,NA,CASSQVTGHTEAFF
TRBV18,TRBJ2-7,NA,CASSPPSSYEQYF
TRBV4-1,TRBJ2-7,medium-sized,CASSQIYRGRDEQYF
TRBV28,TRBJ1-3,NA,CASSFAGDGGNTIYF
TRBV18,TRBJ1-2,NA,CASSPPAGNTNYGYTF
TRBV18,TRBJ2-1,NA,CASSLREGLYNEQFF
TRBV19,TRBJ1-2,NA,CASSIAGPGYGYTF
TRBV29-1,TRBJ2-2,NA,CSARGQGSGTGELFF
TRBV18,TRBJ2-5,NA,CASSPMTSGRGETQYF
TRBV18,TRBJ2-2,NA,CASSTGPTGELFF
TRBV7-5,TRBJ2-2,few,CASSLQGQVSGELFF
TRBV11-3,TRBJ1-1,few,CASSFNRDRNTEAFF